Shown below are 19 T cell receptor beta chains from a single sample sequenced in a study of radiation and T cells in renal cell carcinoma. Time point denoted: blood 4 weeks post-SBRT, at nephrectomy. Treatment indicated: 15 Gy SBRT to primary tumor, nephrectomy 4 weeks later. Profiling relied on immunoSEQ multiplex PCR, and the TCRdb table lists in-frame clones only, not all of them. The sample shows 150,000 to 200,000 clones, 88% of them seen only once. The sample in question was blood, obtained from a patient whose treatment included radiotherapy and nephrectomy. Every receptor here comes from a woman between 45 and 65 years old with renal cell carcinoma.

The V call is TRBV29-1, the J call TRBJ1-2; possible D gene TRBD1, 6 bases. This CDR3 region has 13 residues. Trimming left V 3 bases short and J 5 bases short, with 13 bases between. Germline V CDR1 and CDR2: SQVTM, ANQGSEA. CDR3 in DNA: TGCAGCGTTGATAAGGACAGAGGGTATGGCTACACCTTC. Protein product: CSVDKDRGYGYTF. The full variable domain, with the rest looked up from reference TRBV29-1 and TRBJ1-2, is SAVISQKPSRDICQRGTSLTIQCQVDSQVTMMFWYRQQPGQSLTLIATANQGSEATYESGFVIDKFPISRPNLTFSTLTVSNMSPEDSSIYLCSVDKDRGYGYTFGSGTRLTVV.

CDR3 sequence: CASSLAGTGRGNSPLHF. The DNA for the CDR3 is TGTGCCAGCAGCTTAGCGGGGACAGGGAGGGGGAATTCACCCCTCCACTTT. This chain joins TRBV7-2 and TRBJ1-6; 9 bases match TRBD1. The germline gives CDR1 SGHTA, CDR2 FQGNSA. V gave up 0 bases and J gave up 7 bases; unmatched junction bases: 7. There are 17 residues in the CDR3. The full variable domain, its missing parts supplied by reference TRBV7-2 and TRBJ1-6, is GAGVSQSPSNKVTEKGKDVELRCDPISGHTALYWYRQSLGQGLEFLIYFQGNSAPDKSGLPSDRFSAERTGGSVSTLTIQRTQQEDSAVYLCASSLAGTGRGNSPLHFGNGTRLTVT.

The chain has TRBV6-6 and TRBJ1-2; D call uncertain. V was cut by 6 bases and J by 4 bases, with 9 bases left in between. Germline V gene data show CDR1 as MNHNY and CDR2 as SVGAGI (reference sequence). This CDR3 has 12 amino acids. CDR3 residues: CASSDGSYGYTF. The CDR3 DNA follows: TGTGCCAGCAGCGACGGAAGCTATGGCTACACCTTC.

J is TRBJ2-5 and V is TRBV7-2, with unresolved D. The CDR3 has 15 amino acids. Looked up from germline, CDR1 is SGHTA and CDR2 is FQGNSA. The V gene lost 0 bases and the J gene lost 5 bases, with 13 bases spanning the gap. The CDR3 coding sequence is TGTGCCAGCAGCTTAGCGACTTCGATTCGGGAGACCCAGTACTTC. This sequence encodes CASSLATSIRETQYF.

This clone was seen only once. This chain links TRBV10-3 with TRBJ2-7; the D is unclear. V was clipped by 4 bases and J by 7 bases, with 32 bases between them. The CDR3 spans 19 residues. Germline-derived CDR1 and CDR2 are ENHRY and SYGVKD. CDR3 protein: CAISGGARFGQAYLGEQYF. Here the CDR3 DNA reads TGTGCCATCAGTGGGGGTGCCCGCTTTGGGCAGGCCTATTTAGGGGAGCAGTACTTC.

The gene calls are TRBV4-2 and TRBJ2-5; 11 nucleotides line up with TRBD2. The CDR3 runs to 16 residues. The V gene's germline CDR1 is LGHNA and CDR2 YNFKEQ. The V and J ends lost 5 bases and 5 bases, in that order; junction bases with no gene match: 10. The CDR3 nucleotides are TGTGCCAGCAGCTTGGGGCTAGCGGGGGGTGGTGAGACCCAGTACTTC. Translated: CASSLGLAGGGETQYF.

The CDR3 protein is CASSGTGRGNEQFF. The CDR3 bases are TGTGCCAGCTCTGGGACAGGGCGAGGGAATGAGCAGTTCTTC. This chain joins TRBV2 and TRBJ2-1; 9 bases are shared with TRBD1. J lost 7 bases, V lost 8 bases, and 9 bases had no gene match. In germline, CDR1 is SNHLY, CDR2 FYNNEI. The CDR3 consists of 14 residues.

The genes are TRBV5-6 and TRBJ2-7; D is undetermined. The CDR3 length is 14 residues. V shed 3 bases and J shed 5 bases, with 15 bases lying between them. Germline CDR1 and CDR2: SGHDT and YYEEEE. CDR3 DNA sequence: TGTGCCAGCAGCTCCCCCATGACCTACCACGAGCAGTACTTC. It translates to CASSSPMTYHEQYF.

The gene calls are TRBV6-8 and TRBJ2-3; 9 bases match TRBD2. The length of the CDR3 is 13 residues. V lost 10 bases and J lost 6; bases outside the gene matches: 8. The V gene's germline CDR1 is MNHGY and CDR2 SAAAGT. For the CDR3, the DNA is TGTGCCACTCGGACTAGCGCGGTGGATACGCAGTATTTT. Its protein is CATRTSAVDTQYF.

The rearrangement joins TRBV7-9 to TRBJ2-1; TRBD2 agrees at 7 bases. Germline V gene lookup returns CDR1 SEHNR and CDR2 FQNEAQ (reference sequence). This CDR3 is built from 16 residues. V shed 1 base, J shed 2 bases, and the junction held 5 bases outside the gene matches. The CDR3 region is CASSLGPSGTYNEQFF. Written as DNA, the CDR3 is TGTGCCAGCAGCTTAGGTCCGAGCGGGACCTACAATGAGCAGTTCTTC.

A note on this clone: This specimen includes other DNA sequences encoding the same CDR3. The chain carries TRBV5-4 and TRBJ2-1, with D tentatively TRBD1 (6 bases). In germline, CDR1 is SGHNT, CDR2 YYREEE (reference sequence). The CDR3 runs 15 residues. The V gene lost 2 bases and the J gene lost 2 bases, with 11 bases spanning the gap. CDR3: CASSLPTGTYNEQFF. The CDR3, as DNA: TGTGCCAGCAGCTTACCGACAGGAACCTACAATGAGCAGTTCTTC.

The chain employs TRBV7-2 and TRBJ2-1; 10 positions match TRBD2. The CDR3 has 15 residues. Germline V lookup: CDR1 SGHTA, CDR2 FQGNSA. The ends lost 2 bases at V and 2 bases at J; junction bases unmatched: 0. The CDR3 DNA reads as TGTGCCAGCAGCTTAACTAGCGGGGCCTACAATGAGCAGTTCTTC. The encoded protein is CASSLTSGAYNEQFF.

This rearrangement joins TRBV7-9 to TRBJ2-2, with unresolved D. This CDR3 spans 14 amino acids. Germline CDR1 and CDR2: SEHNR and FQNEAQ (reference sequence). The V end was cut by 8 bases, the J end by 5 bases, with 15 bases between. The CDR3 region has the DNA TGTGCCAGCGGCCCCCCGCAGTCTACCGGGGAGCTGTTTTTT. This encodes CASGPPQSTGELFF.

The chain couples TRBV7-9 to TRBJ1-6; the D is unclear. Germline V gene data show CDR1 as SEHNR and CDR2 as FQNEAQ (reference sequence). The CDR3 totals 12 residues. Deletions cut 5 bases from V and 7 bases from J, with 6 bases between. The CDR3 DNA follows: TGTGCCAGCAGCGACGTGAATTCACCCCTCCACTTT. Residues: CASSDVNSPLHF. The entire variable domain, with the rest obtained from reference TRBV7-9 and TRBJ1-6, is as follows: DTGVSQNPRHKITKRGQNVTFRCDPISEHNRLYWYRQTLGQGPEFLTYFQNEAQLEKSRLLSDRFSAERPKGSFSTLEIQRTEQGDSAMYLCASSDVNSPLHFGNGTRLTVT.

This chain uses TRBV29-1 with TRBJ2-7; no clear D gene. Germline CDR1 reads SQVTM; CDR2 reads ANQGSEA. The CDR3 contains 14 residues. The V end was cut by 1 base, the J end by 2 bases, with 12 bases between. In nucleotides, the CDR3 is TGCAGCGTTGAAGCCCCCGGCAGACCCTACGAGCAGTACTTC. Translating gives CSVEAPGRPYEQYF.

V usage is TRBV7-3 and J usage is TRBJ2-3, with TRBD1 matching 7 bases. This CDR3 is 15 amino acids long. Germline lookup yields CDR1 SGHTA and CDR2 FQGTGA. V gave up 5 bases and J gave up 4 bases; unmatched junction bases: 9. DNA for the CDR3: TGTGCCAGCAGCACAAGGGGTAGGGGGCCAGATACGCAGTATTTT. Translated: CASSTRGRGPDTQYF.

The chain employs TRBV18 and TRBJ2-5; 7 positions agree with TRBD1. Trimming took 4 bases from V and 4 from J; bases not matched to a gene: 3. CDR3 length: 13 amino acids. Germline CDR1 and CDR2: KGHSH and LQKENI. The CDR3 DNA reads TGTGCCAGCTCACAGGGGGCCGGAGAGACCCAGTACTTC. This gives the protein CASSQGAGETQYF.

V usage is TRBV19 and J usage is TRBJ1-3, with D possibly being TRBD1 (6 bases). The CDR3 runs 15 residues. Germline V lookup: CDR1 LNHDA, CDR2 SQIVND (reference sequence). The germline V and J ends were trimmed by 4 bases and 0 bases, with 10 bases remaining between them. The CDR3 DNA is TGTGCCAGTAGTACACAGGGAGTCTCTGGAAACACCATATATTTT. Protein: CASSTQGVSGNTIYF.

This chain connects TRBV6-1 to TRBJ1-4, with D unclear. CDR1 is MNHNS and CDR2 is SASEGT in the germline V gene. The V end lost 0 bases, the J end lost 14 bases, and 16 bases lay between the germline ends. This CDR3 has 14 amino acids. CDR3 amino acids: CASSEASSRADLFF. CDR3 DNA: TGTGCCAGCAGTGAAGCGAGTTCGAGGGCGGACCTGTTTTTT.